This T cell receptor beta chain stems from a study of T cell repertoires in cytomegalovirus infection (dated by TCRdb to 2018 to 2020). Background for the entire study: Alongside well-studied HLA-B-restricted epitopes, the peptide stimulations were aimed at recently identified HLA-C-restricted CMV epitopes, whose presentation resists viral immunomodulation. The HLA type of each donor mattered for the analysis, because public TCR beta signatures pointed to carriage of CMV infection along with the matching HLA type.

Paper-wide results and their limitations: The ex vivo response was dominated by HLA-C-restricted CMV-specific TCR beta clonotypes, which also provided the single most frequent clonotype in two of eight donors. In both this cohort and an independent roughly 350-donor cohort, the cumulative frequency of public TCR beta family members distinguished carriers of CMV infection plus the relevant HLA type.

The treatment or condition label, read with the paper, signifies: in vitro stimulation with specific CMV peptide epitopes to enrich CMV-specific T cells. Sequencing used an Illumina HiSeq 1500. The raw public data were reprocessed by TCRdb itself: fastp quality trimming at Q25, MiXCR clonotype calling, in-frame beta chains only. Rows are unified per CDR3 protein, each entry keeping the most common DNA and genes. This sample holds 370,000 or so distinct CDR3 sequences; about 32% were observed only once. Less than 15% of the sample comes from the top ten. Trimming leaves V shorter by 5 bases and J shorter by 3 bases, with the junction holding 5 bases beyond the gene matches. Taken from the germline V gene (reference sequence), the CDR1 and CDR2 loops are DFQATT and SNEGSKA. The CDR3 covers 13 residues, taking in both the cysteine and the phenylalanine. The only DNA kept is the CDR3, 39 bases in frame from the first base.

A note on this clonotype: Its antigen specificity is not known. Base qualities are not recorded, but no much larger clone differs from it by a single base.

Rearrangement joined TRBV20-1 to TRBJ2-7, with TRBD2 matching 9 junction bases. Sequenced here: cultured PBMCs, sampled from culture after CMV antigen stimulation. The clonotype was recovered from a human donor in good health (CMV status not recorded). Some clones in this sample may be carry-over from other donors' samples. The CDR3 region: CSAVSSGNYEQYF. In nucleotide form, the sequence is TGCAGTGCTGTCTCTAGCGGGAACTACGAGCAGTACTTC.